The present entry profiles one T cell receptor (beta chain) with its context. No antigen is known for it. No quality values exist for individual bases; no much larger clone is one base distant. This record belongs to a study of blood T cell repertoires in COVID-19 (dated by TCRdb to 2018 to 2021). Turning to the overall study: Samples covering the acute and convalescent phases of COVID-19 were provided by collaborators in the United States, Italy and Spain. The material from the prospective study consisted of cDNA or gDNA derived from T cells, B-cell-depleted T cells, or PBMCs. The dataset comprised deeply sampled blood TCRbeta repertoires from subjects exposed to, actively infected with, or recovered from COVID-19. The repertoires were made available in a free public database intended to serve as a resource for research on the immune response to SARS-CoV-2. Samples came from the ongoing ImmuneRACE study (first 160 participants) plus 1,254 subjects from 6 global collaborators. Sample metadata almost always included a de-identified subject ID, COVID-19 status, age in years and sex. Where available, HLA class I and class II types were taken from metadata supplied by the sample provider and were not determined by assay-based typing.

What the work shows at the level of the full study, not this receptor alone: Clinical and demographic metadata were provided uncurated, with the amount varying by source and participant.

TCRbeta CDR3 regions were amplified from genomic DNA using the immunoSEQ Assay, a bias-controlled multiplex PCR. The authors processed their data as follows. Nucleated cell counts per sample were estimated from amplification of reference gene primers within the assay. To quantify the absolute abundance of each unique TCRbeta CDR3 rearrangement, sequence reads were collapsed and filtered. Productive Simpson clonality was computed per sample as the square root of Simpson's diversity index over productive rearrangements. The table comes from immuneACCESS by way of TCRdb, which keeps in-frame sequences with V and J called. Part of the clones is missing from these tables; in studies checked, under half for an unresolved V gene and the rest for unknown reasons. Clone size and the V and J calls come from that table; the DNA yielded D and trimming. Here the sample has around 190,000 clones; approximately 80% occur a single time. The top ten constitute roughly 9.6% of the sample.

Trimming removed 6 bases from V and 2 bases from J; the gene matches leave 7 bases unexplained. Based on the germline V gene (reference sequence), the CDR1 and CDR2 sequences are SEHNR and FQNEAQ. The cysteine opens and the phenylalanine closes a CDR3 of 15 amino acids. The retained sequence is limited to the CDR3, 45 bases, with the frame set at the first base. One collaborating source in Seattle enrolled patients while the patients were actively infected and followed the patients over time throughout the course of disease. Each collaborating institution followed its own protocols to collect whole blood in K2EDTA tubes. For TCRbeta analysis, collaborators shipped samples as frozen whole blood, isolated PBMCs, or DNA extracted from either of those sample types.

What was sequenced was peripheral blood. The origin of this receptor is a middle-aged woman with COVID-19, enrolled during active disease. The chain uses TRBV7-9 and TRBJ1-3; TRBD1 fits 7 bases in the junction. The nucleotides read TGTGCCAGCAGAGCTGCAGGGGGTCCTGGAAACACCATATATTTT. Its protein reads: CASRAAGGPGNTIYF. Beyond the CDR3, the reference TRBV7-9 and TRBJ1-3 genes provide the residues; the full variable domain reads: DTGVSQNPRHKITKRGQNVTFRCDPISEHNRLYWYRQTLGQGPEFLTYFQNEAQLEKSRLLSDRFSAERPKGSFSTLEIQRTEQGDSAMYLCASRAAGGPGNTIYFGEGSWLTVV.